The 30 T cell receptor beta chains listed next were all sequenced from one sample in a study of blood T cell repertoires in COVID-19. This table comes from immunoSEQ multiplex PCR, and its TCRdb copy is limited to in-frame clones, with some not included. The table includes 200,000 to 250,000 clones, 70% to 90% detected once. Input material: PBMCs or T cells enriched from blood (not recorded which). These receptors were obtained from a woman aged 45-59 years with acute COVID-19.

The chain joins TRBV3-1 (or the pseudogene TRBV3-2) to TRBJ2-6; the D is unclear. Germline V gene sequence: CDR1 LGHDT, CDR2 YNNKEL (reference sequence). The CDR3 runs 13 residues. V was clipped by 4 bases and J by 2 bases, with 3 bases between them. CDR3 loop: CASSLTGANVLTF. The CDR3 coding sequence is TGTGCCAGCAGCCTAACTGGGGCCAACGTCCTGACTTTC.

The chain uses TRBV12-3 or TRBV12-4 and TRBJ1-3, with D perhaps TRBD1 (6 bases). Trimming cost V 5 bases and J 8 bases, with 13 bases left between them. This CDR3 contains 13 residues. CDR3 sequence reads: CASSRWGRDTIYF. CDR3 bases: TGTGCCAGCAGTCGCTGGGGGCGGGACACCATATATTTT.

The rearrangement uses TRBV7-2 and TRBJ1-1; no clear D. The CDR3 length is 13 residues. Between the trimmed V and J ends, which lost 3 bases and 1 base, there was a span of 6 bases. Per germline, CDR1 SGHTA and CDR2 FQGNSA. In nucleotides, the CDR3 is TGTGCCAGCAGCTTTGGAGAGAACACTGAAGCTTTCTTT. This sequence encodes CASSFGENTEAFF.

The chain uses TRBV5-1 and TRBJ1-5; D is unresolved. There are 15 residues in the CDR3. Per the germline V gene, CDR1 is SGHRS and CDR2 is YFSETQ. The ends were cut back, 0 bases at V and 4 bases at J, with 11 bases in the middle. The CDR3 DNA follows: TGCGCCAGCAGCTTGGCCCCCGAGCGGAATCAGCCCCAGCATTTT. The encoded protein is CASSLAPERNQPQHF.

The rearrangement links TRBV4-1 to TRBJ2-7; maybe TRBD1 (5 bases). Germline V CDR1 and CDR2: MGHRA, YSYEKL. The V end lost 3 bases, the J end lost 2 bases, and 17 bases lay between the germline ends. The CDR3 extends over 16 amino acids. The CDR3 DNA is TGCGCCAGCAGCCATTACGCTACCCGACAGCCCTACGAGCAGTACTTC. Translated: CASSHYATRQPYEQYF.

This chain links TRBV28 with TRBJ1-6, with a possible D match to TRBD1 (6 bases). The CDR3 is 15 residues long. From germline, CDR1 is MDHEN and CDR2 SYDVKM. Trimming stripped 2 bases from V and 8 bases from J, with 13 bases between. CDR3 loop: CASSLMGGRDSPLHF. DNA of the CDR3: TGTGCCAGCAGTTTAATGGGGGGGCGTGATTCACCCCTCCACTTT.

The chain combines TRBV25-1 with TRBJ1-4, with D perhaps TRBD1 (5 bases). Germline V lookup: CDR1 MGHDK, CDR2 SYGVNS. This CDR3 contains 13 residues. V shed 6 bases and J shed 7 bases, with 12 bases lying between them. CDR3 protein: CASSQGGVEKLFF. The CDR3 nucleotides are TGTGCCAGCAGCCAGGGTGGTGTTGAAAAACTGTTTTTT.

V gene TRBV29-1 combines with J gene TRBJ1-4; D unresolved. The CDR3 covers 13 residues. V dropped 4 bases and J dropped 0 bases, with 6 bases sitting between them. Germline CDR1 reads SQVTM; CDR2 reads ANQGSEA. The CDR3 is CSVGASTNEKLFF. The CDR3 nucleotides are TGCAGCGTTGGGGCTTCAACTAATGAAAAACTGTTTTTT.

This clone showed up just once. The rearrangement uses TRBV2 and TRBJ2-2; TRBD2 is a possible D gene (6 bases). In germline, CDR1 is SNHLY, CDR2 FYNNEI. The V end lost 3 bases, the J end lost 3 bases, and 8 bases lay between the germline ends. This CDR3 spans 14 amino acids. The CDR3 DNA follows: TGTGCCAGCAGTGACAGGGACTACACCGGGGAGCTGTTTTTT. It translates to CASSDRDYTGELFF.

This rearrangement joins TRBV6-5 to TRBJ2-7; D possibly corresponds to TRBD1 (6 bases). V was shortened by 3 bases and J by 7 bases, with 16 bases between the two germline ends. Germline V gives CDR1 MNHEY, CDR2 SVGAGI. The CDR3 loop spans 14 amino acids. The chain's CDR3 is CASSYLLQGREQYF. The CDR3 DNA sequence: TGTGCCAGCAGTTATTTGCTACAGGGTCGGGAGCAGTACTTC.

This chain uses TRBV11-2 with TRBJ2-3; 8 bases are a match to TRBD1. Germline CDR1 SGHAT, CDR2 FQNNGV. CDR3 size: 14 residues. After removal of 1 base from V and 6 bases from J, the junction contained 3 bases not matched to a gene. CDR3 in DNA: TGTGCCAGCAGCTTAGGGACAGGGAGGGATACGCAGTATTTT. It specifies CASSLGTGRDTQYF.

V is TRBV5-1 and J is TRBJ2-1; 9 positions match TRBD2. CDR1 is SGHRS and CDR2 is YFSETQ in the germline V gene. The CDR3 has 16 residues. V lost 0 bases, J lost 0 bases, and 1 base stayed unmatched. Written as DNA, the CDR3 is TGCGCCAGCAGCTTGGTAGCGGGAGCCTCCTACAATGAGCAGTTCTTC. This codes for CASSLVAGASYNEQFF.

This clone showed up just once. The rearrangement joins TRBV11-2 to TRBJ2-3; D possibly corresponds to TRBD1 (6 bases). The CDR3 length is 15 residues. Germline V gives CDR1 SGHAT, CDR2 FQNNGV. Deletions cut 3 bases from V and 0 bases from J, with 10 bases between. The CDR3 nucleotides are TGTGCCAGCAGCTTCCGGGACATTAGCACAGATACGCAGTATTTT. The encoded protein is CASSFRDISTDTQYF.

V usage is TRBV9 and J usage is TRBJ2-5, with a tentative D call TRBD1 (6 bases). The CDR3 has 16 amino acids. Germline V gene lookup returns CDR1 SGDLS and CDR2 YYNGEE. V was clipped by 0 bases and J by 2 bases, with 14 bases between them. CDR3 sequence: CASSVGGRTKQETQYF. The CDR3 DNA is TGTGCCAGCAGCGTAGGGGGGCGAACTAAACAAGAGACCCAGTACTTC.

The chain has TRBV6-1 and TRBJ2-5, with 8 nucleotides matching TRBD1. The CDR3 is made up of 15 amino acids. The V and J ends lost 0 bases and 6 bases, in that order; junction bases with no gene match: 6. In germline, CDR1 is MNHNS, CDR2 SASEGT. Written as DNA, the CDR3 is TGTGCCAGCAGTGAAGCATTACGACAGGGGAAGACCCAGTACTTC. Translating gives CASSEALRQGKTQYF.

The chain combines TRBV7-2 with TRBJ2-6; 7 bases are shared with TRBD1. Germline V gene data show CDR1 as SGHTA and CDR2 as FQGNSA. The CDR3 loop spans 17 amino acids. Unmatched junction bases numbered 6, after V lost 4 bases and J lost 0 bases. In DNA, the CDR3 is TGTGCCAGCAGCTCACCGGGACAGTCCTCTGGGGCCAACGTCCTGACTTTC. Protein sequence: CASSSPGQSSGANVLTF. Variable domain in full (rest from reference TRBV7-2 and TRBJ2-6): GAGVSQSPSNKVTEKGKDVELRCDPISGHTALYWYRQSLGQGLEFLIYFQGNSAPDKSGLPSDRFSAERTGGSVSTLTIQRTQQEDSAVYLCASSSPGQSSGANVLTFGAGSRLTVL.

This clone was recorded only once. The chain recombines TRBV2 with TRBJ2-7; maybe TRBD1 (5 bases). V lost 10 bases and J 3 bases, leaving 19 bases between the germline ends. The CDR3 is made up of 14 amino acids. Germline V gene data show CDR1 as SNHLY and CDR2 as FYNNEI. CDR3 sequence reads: CANPPEQGNYEQYF. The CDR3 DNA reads TGTGCCAACCCTCCCGAGCAGGGTAACTACGAGCAGTACTTC.

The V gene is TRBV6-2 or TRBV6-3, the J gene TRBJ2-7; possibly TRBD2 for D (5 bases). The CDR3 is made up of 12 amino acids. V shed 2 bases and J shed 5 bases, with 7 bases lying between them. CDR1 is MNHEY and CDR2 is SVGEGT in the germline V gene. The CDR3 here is CASSYLGDEQYF. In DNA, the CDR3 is TGTGCCAGCAGTTACCTCGGGGACGAGCAGTACTTC.

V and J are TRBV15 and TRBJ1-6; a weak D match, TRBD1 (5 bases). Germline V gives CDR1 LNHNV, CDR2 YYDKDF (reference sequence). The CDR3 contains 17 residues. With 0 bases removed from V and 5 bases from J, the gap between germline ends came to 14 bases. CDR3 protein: CATSRDRGRSNNSPLHF. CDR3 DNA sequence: TGTGCCACCAGCAGAGATAGGGGCAGATCAAATAATTCACCCCTCCACTTT.

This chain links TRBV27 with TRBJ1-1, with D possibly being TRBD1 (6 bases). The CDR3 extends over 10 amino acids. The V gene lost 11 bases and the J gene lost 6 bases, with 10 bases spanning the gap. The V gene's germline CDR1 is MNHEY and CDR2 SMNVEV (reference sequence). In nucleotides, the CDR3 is TGTGCCGGTCCAGGGGCTGAAGCTTTCTTT. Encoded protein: CAGPGAEAFF.

CDR3: CASSSQGGRVHGYTF. Written as DNA, the CDR3 is TGTGCCAGCAGCTCGCAGGGAGGACGAGTCCATGGCTACACCTTC. The V gene is TRBV27, the J gene TRBJ1-2; TRBD1 might be the D (5 bases). CDR3 size: 15 residues. CDR1 MNHEY and CDR2 SMNVEV come from the germline V gene (reference sequence). V was pared by 6 bases and J by 6 bases, with 20 bases between.

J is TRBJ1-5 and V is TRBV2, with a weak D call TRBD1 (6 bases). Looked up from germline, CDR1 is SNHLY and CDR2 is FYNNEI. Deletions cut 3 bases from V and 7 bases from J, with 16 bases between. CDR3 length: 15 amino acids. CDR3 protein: CASSDSPLQGQPQHF. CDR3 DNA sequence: TGTGCCAGCAGTGACTCTCCGCTACAGGGCCAGCCCCAGCATTTT.

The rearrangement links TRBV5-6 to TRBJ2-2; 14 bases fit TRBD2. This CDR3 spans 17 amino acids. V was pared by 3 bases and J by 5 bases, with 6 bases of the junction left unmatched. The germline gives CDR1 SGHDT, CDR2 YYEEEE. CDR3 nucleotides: TGTGCCAGCAGCTGGGGACTAGCGGGAGAGGTTACCGGGGAGCTGTTTTTT. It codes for CASSWGLAGEVTGELFF.

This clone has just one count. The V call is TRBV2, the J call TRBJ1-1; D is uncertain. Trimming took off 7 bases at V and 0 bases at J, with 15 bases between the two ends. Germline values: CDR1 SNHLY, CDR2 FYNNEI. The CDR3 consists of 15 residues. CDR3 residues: CASIGRGLMNTEAFF. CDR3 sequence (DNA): TGTGCCAGCATAGGAAGAGGCCTGATGAACACTGAAGCTTTCTTT. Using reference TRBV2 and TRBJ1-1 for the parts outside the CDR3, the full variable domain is EPEVTQTPSHQVTQMGQEVILRCVPISNHLYFYWYRQILGQKVEFLVSFYNNEISEKSEIFDDQFSVERPDGSNFTLKIRSTKLEDSAMYFCASIGRGLMNTEAFFGQGTRLTVV.

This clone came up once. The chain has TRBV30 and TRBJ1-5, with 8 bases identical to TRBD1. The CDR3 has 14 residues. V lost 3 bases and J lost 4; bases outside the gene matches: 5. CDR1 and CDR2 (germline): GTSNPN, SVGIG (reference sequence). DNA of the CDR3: TGTGCCTGGAGCAGACAGGGGTTTAATCAGCCCCAGCATTTT. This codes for CAWSRQGFNQPQHF. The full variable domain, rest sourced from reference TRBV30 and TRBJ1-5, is SQTIHQWPATLVQPVGSPLSLECTVEGTSNPNLYWYRQAAGRGLQLLFYSVGIGQISSEVPQNLSASRPQDRQFILSSKKLLLSDSGFYLCAWSRQGFNQPQHFGDGTRLSIL.

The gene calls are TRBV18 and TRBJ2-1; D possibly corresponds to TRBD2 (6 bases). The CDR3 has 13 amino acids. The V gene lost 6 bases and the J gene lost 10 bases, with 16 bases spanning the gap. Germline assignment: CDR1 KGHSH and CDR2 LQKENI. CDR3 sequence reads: CASSPLGAGEQFF. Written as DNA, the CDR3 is TGTGCCAGCTCCCCTTTAGGGGCGGGGGAGCAGTTCTTC.

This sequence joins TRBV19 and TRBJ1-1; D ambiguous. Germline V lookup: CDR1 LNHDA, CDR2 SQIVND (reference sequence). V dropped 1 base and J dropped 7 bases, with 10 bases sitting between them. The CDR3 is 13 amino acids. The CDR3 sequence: CASSIGAGGEAFF. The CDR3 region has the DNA TGTGCCAGTAGTATAGGGGCAGGTGGTGAAGCTTTCTTT.

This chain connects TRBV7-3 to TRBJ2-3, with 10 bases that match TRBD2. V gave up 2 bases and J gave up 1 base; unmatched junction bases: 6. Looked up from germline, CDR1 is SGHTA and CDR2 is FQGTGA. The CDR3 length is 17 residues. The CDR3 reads CASSLYSSGSGTDTQYF. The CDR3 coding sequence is TGTGCCAGCAGCTTATATTCTAGCGGGAGTGGCACAGATACGCAGTATTTT.

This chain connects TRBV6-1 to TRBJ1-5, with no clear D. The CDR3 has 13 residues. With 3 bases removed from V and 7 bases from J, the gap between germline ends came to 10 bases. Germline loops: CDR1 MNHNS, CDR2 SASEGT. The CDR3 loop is CASSDTRGQPQHF. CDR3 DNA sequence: TGTGCCAGCAGTGATACTCGGGGACAGCCCCAGCATTTT.

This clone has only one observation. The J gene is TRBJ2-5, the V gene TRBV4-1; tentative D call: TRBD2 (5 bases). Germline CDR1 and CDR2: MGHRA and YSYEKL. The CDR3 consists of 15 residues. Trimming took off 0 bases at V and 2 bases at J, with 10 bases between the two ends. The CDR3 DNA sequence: TGCGCCAGCAGCCAAGATAGAGGGCAGCAAGAGACCCAGTACTTC. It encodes CASSQDRGQQETQYF.